This T cell receptor beta chain stems from a study of CD8+ T cells in alopecia areata. Overall study findings and caveats: Scalp specimens additionally yield sequences from normal skin's resident alphabeta T cells.

Treatment denoted: oral pan-JAK inhibitor, 5-10 mg twice daily. Punch biopsies of lesional scalp, plus peripheral blood, were taken from alopecia areata patients. A note on this clone: Its antigen remains unknown.

J was trimmed by 5 bases and V by 6 bases; bases with no gene match: 10. The CDR3 is made up of 15 amino acids. CDR1 is SGHTA, CDR2 FQGNSA, per germline. The authors extracted RNA and reverse transcribed it into cDNA as the sequencing template. Measured with immunoSEQ multiplex PCR; TCRdb has only the in-frame clones, and not every one. The sample holds some 190,000 clones, 40% to 55% seen once. This receptor was identified in a human donor with alopecia areata. The starting material was CD8+ T cells sorted from blood, obtained at roughly week 52, from a patient treated with tofacitinib. This sequence joins TRBV7-2 and TRBJ2-5; TRBD1 agrees at 9 bases. Here the CDR3 reads CASRQDRGEWETQYF. CDR3 sequence (DNA): TGTGCCAGCAGGCAAGACAGGGGGGAGTGGGAGACCCAGTACTTC.